The T cell receptor (beta chain) described here comes from a study of T cell repertoires in cytomegalovirus infection. TCRdb recomputed calls from the reads with MiXCR, one row per CDR3 protein. The sample contains roughly 500,000 distinct CDR3 sequences, approximately 10% of which appear only once. The CDR3 loop spans 13 amino acids. Trimming left V 5 bases short and J 4 bases short, with 11 bases between. Germline V lookup: CDR1 SEHNR, CDR2 FQNEAQ (reference sequence). At least ten counts were recorded for this clonotype. This TCR was recovered from a human donor in good health (CMV status not recorded). Some clones in this sample may be carry-over from other donors' samples. This chain connects TRBV7-9 to TRBJ1-2; D is perhaps TRBD1 (6 bases). The specimen was PBMCs. The CDR3 DNA follows: TGTGCCAGCAGCCTCCAGGGGATCTATGGCTACACCTTC. Translation gives CASSLQGIYGYTF.